This TCR beta chain came from a study of CD4 T cells in relation to SARS-CoV-2 and coronaviruses. Sequencing used immunoSEQ multiplex PCR; TCRdb keeps in-frame clones, though not all of them. The table lists tens of thousands of clones, under 80% of them singletons. Germline trimming cut 2 bases from V and 4 bases from J; bases unmatched to any gene: 8. CDR1 and CDR2 (germline): SSHAT, FNYEAQ (reference sequence). The CDR3 extends over 15 amino acids. Unexposed donor CD4+ T cells date from about 2011-2018, before the COVID-19 pandemic. After around nine days of culture, CD4+ T cells were isolated. Points on this clone: Its antigen is currently unknown.

V is TRBV7-7 and J is TRBJ2-7; TRBD2 matches at 7 bases. Sequenced: CD4+ T cells from PBMCs, cultured in vitro. The receptor was derived from a human donor in good health. The CDR3 region is CASSLRASGPYEQYF. The CDR3 DNA reads TGTGCCAGCAGCTTACGGGCTAGCGGCCCATACGAGCAGTACTTC.